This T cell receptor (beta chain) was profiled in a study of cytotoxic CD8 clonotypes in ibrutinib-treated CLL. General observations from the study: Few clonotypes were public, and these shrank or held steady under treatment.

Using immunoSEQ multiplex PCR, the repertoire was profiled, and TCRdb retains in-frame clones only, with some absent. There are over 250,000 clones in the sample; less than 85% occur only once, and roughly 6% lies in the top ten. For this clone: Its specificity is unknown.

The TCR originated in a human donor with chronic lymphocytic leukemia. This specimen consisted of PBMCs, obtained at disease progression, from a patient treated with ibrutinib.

The CDR3 sequence: CAISESTTGGQGYTF. The CDR3, as DNA: TGTGCCATCAGTGAGTCCACCACAGGGGGCCAAGGCTACACCTTC. The chain is built from TRBV10-3 and TRBJ1-2, with 9 bases fitting TRBD1. The CDR3 has 15 residues. Germline CDR1 ENHRY, CDR2 SYGVKD. The V gene end was trimmed by 0 bases and the J gene end by 8 bases; junction bases not matched to a gene: 7.